This is a list of T cell receptor beta chains from one sample in a study of patients and donors after allogeneic stem cell transplantation. TCRdb ran MiXCR on the RT-PCR reads and lists one entry per CDR3 protein. The sample carries roughly 250,000 distinct CDR3 sequences, 12% to 15% recorded once. The sequenced sample consisted of blood, either unsorted or a sorted T cell fraction (not recorded which). These receptor sequences come from a human donor who was either an allogeneic HSCT recipient or a stem cell or donor lymphocyte infusion donor (not recorded which). It is not recorded whose cells these are; they may come from a transplant donor. Both conserved end residues are part of each CDR3. The D gene is left open where the match is weak. Size is stated for part of the rows, as once, few or many counts, or as a class when the clone is expanded.

clone_size: few
v_call: TRBV5-1
j_call: TRBJ2-7
d_call: -
cdr3_aa: CASSLANEDVQYF
cdr3_nt: TGCGCCAGCAGCTTGGCCAACGAAGATGTGCAGTACTTC

clone_size: many
v_call: TRBV6-1
j_call: TRBJ2-1
d_call: TRBD2
cdr3_aa: CASNSGGVGEQFF
cdr3_nt: TGTGCCAGCAATTCGGGGGGAGTTGGTGAGCAGTTCTTC

clone_size: -
v_call: TRBV24-1
j_call: TRBJ1-5
d_call: TRBD1
cdr3_aa: CATSTDRARGKNNQPQHF
cdr3_nt: TGTGCCACCAGCACGGACAGGGCGCGGGGAAAAAATAATCAGCCCCAGCATTTT

clone_size: few
v_call: TRBV5-1
j_call: TRBJ2-7
d_call: TRBD2
cdr3_aa: CASSLDSGRFYEQYF
cdr3_nt: TGCGCCAGCAGCCTCGATAGCGGGAGGTTCTACGAGCAGTACTTC

clone_size: -
v_call: TRBV7-2
j_call: TRBJ1-1
d_call: -
cdr3_aa: CASSLKRGEEAFF
cdr3_nt: TGTGCCAGCAGCTTAAAGAGGGGAGAAGAAGCTTTCTTT

clone_size: medium-sized
v_call: TRBV20-1
j_call: TRBJ1-5
d_call: -
cdr3_aa: CSARDLTGKRRRPQHF
cdr3_nt: TGCAGTGCTAGAGATCTTACAGGGAAGCGAAGGCGTCCCCAGCATTTT

clone_size: -
v_call: TRBV5-1
j_call: TRBJ2-1
d_call: -
cdr3_aa: CASSSGGGSSYNEQFF
cdr3_nt: TGCGCCAGCAGCTCCGGTGGAGGAAGCTCCTACAATGAGCAGTTCTTC

clone_size: -
v_call: TRBV10-2
j_call: TRBJ2-4
d_call: TRBD2
cdr3_aa: CASSDSGTWGTKNIQYF
cdr3_nt: TGCGCCAGCAGTGATAGCGGGACATGGGGGACCAAAAACATTCAGTACTTC

clone_size: few
v_call: TRBV6-2/TRBV6-3
j_call: TRBJ2-7
d_call: TRBD2
cdr3_aa: CASSPDRLAGNYEQYF
cdr3_nt: TGTGCCAGCAGTCCCGACCGACTAGCGGGTAACTACGAGCAGTACTTC

clone_size: few
v_call: TRBV10-3
j_call: TRBJ2-1
d_call: TRBD1
cdr3_aa: CAISESATGVDEQFF
cdr3_nt: TGTGCCATCAGTGAGTCAGCGACAGGGGTCGATGAGCAGTTCTTC

clone_size: few
v_call: TRBV5-1
j_call: TRBJ1-5
d_call: -
cdr3_aa: CASSLDGNSGQPQHF
cdr3_nt: TGCGCCAGCAGCTTGGATGGGAACTCAGGGCAGCCCCAGCATTTT

clone_size: many
v_call: TRBV20-1
j_call: TRBJ1-2
d_call: TRBD1
cdr3_aa: CSADAGGASYGYTF
cdr3_nt: TGCAGTGCGGACGCAGGGGGCGCCAGCTATGGCTACACCTTC

clone_size: -
v_call: TRBV12-3/TRBV12-4
j_call: TRBJ2-5
d_call: -
cdr3_aa: CASSSAGPQETQYF
cdr3_nt: TGTGCCAGCAGTTCGGCGGGACCACAAGAGACCCAGTACTTC

clone_size: -
v_call: TRBV25-1
j_call: TRBJ2-5
d_call: TRBD2
cdr3_aa: CASSFGTSGGEETQYF
cdr3_nt: TGTGCCAGCAGTTTTGGGACTAGCGGGGGGGAGGAGACCCAGTACTTC

clone_size: many
v_call: TRBV29-1
j_call: TRBJ2-5
d_call: -
cdr3_aa: CSEVGSLGETQYF
cdr3_nt: TGCAGCGAGGTCGGGAGCCTAGGGGAGACCCAGTACTTC

clone_size: -
v_call: TRBV12-3/TRBV12-4
j_call: TRBJ2-7
d_call: TRBD2
cdr3_aa: CASSLFSGGAVEQYF
cdr3_nt: TGTGCCAGCAGTTTATTCAGCGGGGGGGCCGTTGAGCAGTACTTC

clone_size: -
v_call: TRBV20-1
j_call: TRBJ1-4
d_call: -
cdr3_aa: CSARDPRAANEKLFF
cdr3_nt: TGCAGTGCTAGGGACCCCAGGGCGGCAAATGAAAAACTGTTTTTT